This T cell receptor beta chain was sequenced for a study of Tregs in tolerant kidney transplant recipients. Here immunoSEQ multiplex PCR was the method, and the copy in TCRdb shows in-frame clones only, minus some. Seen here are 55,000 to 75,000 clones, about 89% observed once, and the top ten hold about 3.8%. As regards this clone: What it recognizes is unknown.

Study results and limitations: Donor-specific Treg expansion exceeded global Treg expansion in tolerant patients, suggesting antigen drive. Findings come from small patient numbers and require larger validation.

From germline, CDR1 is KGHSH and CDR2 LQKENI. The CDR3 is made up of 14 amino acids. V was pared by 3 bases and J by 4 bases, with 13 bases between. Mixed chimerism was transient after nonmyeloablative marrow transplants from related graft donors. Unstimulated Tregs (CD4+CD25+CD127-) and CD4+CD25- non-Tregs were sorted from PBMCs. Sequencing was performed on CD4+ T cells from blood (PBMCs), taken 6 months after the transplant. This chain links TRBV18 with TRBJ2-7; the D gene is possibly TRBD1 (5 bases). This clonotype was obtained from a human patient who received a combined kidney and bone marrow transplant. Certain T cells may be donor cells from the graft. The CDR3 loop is CASSPLDSTYEQYF. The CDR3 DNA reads TGTGCCAGCTCACCTCTCGACAGTACGTACGAGCAGTACTTC.